This T cell receptor (beta chain) was retrieved from a study of blood T cell repertoires in COVID-19. On the study more broadly: Sample material is recorded as cDNA or gDNA derived from T cells, B-cell-depleted T cells, or PBMCs.

Assay used: immunoSEQ multiplex PCR; TCRdb lists only in-frame clones, some missing. The repertoire holds about 260,000 clones, with about 90% as singletons. From germline, CDR1 is SGHNT and CDR2 YYREEE (reference sequence). Unmatched junction bases numbered 6, after V lost 2 bases and J lost 5 bases. This CDR3 is built from 14 residues. The specimen sequenced was peripheral blood. This sequence was found in a person under 30 with COVID-19, enrolled during active disease. V and J are TRBV5-4 and TRBJ2-5; TRBD2 aligns across 7 bases. The CDR3: CASSLGGSRETQYF. In DNA form, the CDR3 reads TGTGCCAGCAGCTTAGGCGGGAGTAGGGAGACCCAGTACTTC.